This T cell receptor beta chain was obtained from a study of cytomegalovirus exposure and HLA in healthy donors. Across the study: The 100 to 150 validation repertoires and the roughly 690 first-cohort repertoires shared a platform, a later analysis reported.

Details on this clone: Its matching antigen is unknown.

This CDR3 spans 15 amino acids. V dropped 4 bases and J dropped 6; count of bases not matched to a gene: 8. Germline V gene lookup returns CDR1 MRHNA and CDR2 SNTAGT. The donors were in the roughly 120-subject validation cohort; that cohort was separate from the approximately 730-subject first cohort. Findings of the study overall: The study put under 200 TCR beta chains on its list as cytomegalovirus-associated. In the roughly 120 validation repertoires, a later analysis found that first-cohort TCR clusters tended to co-occur.

TCRdb's table, derived via immunoSEQ multiplex PCR, lists solely in-frame clones and lacks some. The sample lists under 80,000 clones, 94% seen once, with approximately 2.1% in the top ten. Sequencing was done on a sample of PBMCs. The V gene is TRBV6-4, the J gene TRBJ2-1; TRBD2 agrees at 8 bases. The TCR originated in a woman in her late teens or twenties in good health and CMV-seronegative. CDR3 sequence (DNA): TGTGCCAGCAGTGTGGGGCTAGCGGGTTCCAATGAGCAGTTCTTC. Residues: CASSVGLAGSNEQFF.